What follows is one TCR beta chain and its context. Its cognate antigen has yet to be identified. It has no much larger one-base neighbor in the sample; base qualities were not kept. Measured from the cysteine to the phenylalanine, the CDR3 is 13 residues long. Only the CDR3 portion is preserved as DNA: 39 bases, with reading frame beginning at the first base. From a lookup of the germline V gene, CDR1 and CDR2 are LGHNA and YSLEER. V gives up 0 bases and J gives up 8 bases, and the segment between their germline ends measures 10 bases. This sample's time point label indicates: baseline before first vaccination. The vaccinee samples were drawn from two UK trials, COV001 and COV002, one of which was a single-blind randomized controlled phase 2/3 trial testing AZD1222 (ChAdOx1 nCoV-19) in healthy adults. Trial participant PBMC samples were collected at day 0 and day 28 after the second dose for TCRbeta chain sequencing.

This sample was included in a study of T cell responses to AZD1222 COVID-19 vaccine (dated by TCRdb to about 2021). Describing the broader study: AZD1222 recipients with second doses at about 4 weeks or about 12 weeks were pooled, because spike-specific TCR depth and breadth did not differ between schedules. Trial participants were enrolled by age into 18-55, 56-69 and 70-plus year subgroups, with approximately 150, 28 and 58 TCR-sequenced participants respectively. A total of about 250 trial participants underwent TCR sequencing, of whom roughly 210 had received two doses of AZD1222 and approximately 25 had received two doses of the MenACWY control vaccine.

The CDR3 regions of human TCRbeta chains were analyzed by immunosequencing. As for the authors' bioinformatics: Repertoire TCRs were checked for matches against a reference library of SARS-CoV-2-specific TCRs that had been generated using the MIRA antigen-specificity platform. Breadth was defined as the fraction of unique TCRs that were SARS-CoV-2-associated. Depth was defined as the fraction of total T cells that were SARS-CoV-2-associated. Using the MIRA data, each spike-specific TCR was mapped to the spike region that the TCR reacts to and placed in a CD4 or CD8 class. Log10-transformed breadth and depth values were compared by one-way ANOVA with Sidak's multiple comparisons tests. This immuneACCESS table, as held by TCRdb, lists in-frame sequences with V and J called but not all clones. Of the missing ones, under half trace to an unresolved V gene in checked studies; the others have no known cause. From that table come the V and J calls and clone size; the DNA was used to work out D and trimming. Recorded for this sample are 59,000 or so clones; 80% to 90% of them occurred a single time. Around 9.6% of the sample is held by the ten biggest clonotypes.

Beyond this particular receptor, the publication reports: The 56-69-year group was small, and its depth increase did not reach significance, likely because of low power. Because no day 14 peak-response samples were available, the repertoires could be characterized only after the peak T cell response. Participants were mostly white British and included more females than males, and it was suggested by the authors that clonal diversity may have been underestimated. Conclusions about previously exposed vaccinees are limited, since just five to seven AZD1222 recipients were seropositive for SARS-CoV-2 at baseline. Nearly half of unique spike-specific TCRs reportedly recognized epitopes outside regions mutated in the B.1.351 and B.1.1.7 variants. Vaccine-associated CD4 TCRs spanned the whole spike protein, with dominant responses in regions 160-218 and 743-854. After two AZD1222 doses, both the breadth and the depth of spike-specific TCRs were significantly higher than at day 0 and than in MenACWY recipients.

This sequence originates from an adult in good health. Specimen: peripheral blood, collected on day 0 of AZD1222 vaccination. The rearrangement combines TRBV4-3 with TRBJ1-2; perhaps TRBD1 is the D gene, with 6 bases matching. The CDR3 has the sequence CASSQDRGRGYTF. The DNA sequence is TGCGCCAGCAGCCAAGACAGGGGACGCGGCTACACCTTC.